The 26 T cell receptor beta chains presented below share a single source sample, sequenced in a study of T cell repertoires in cytomegalovirus infection. Each CDR3 protein gets one entry after TCRdb re-called the reads with MiXCR. The repertoire has around 450,000 distinct CDR3 sequences, 11% of them found once; the top ten carry roughly 10%. Sequencing was performed on PBMCs. Every receptor here comes from a human donor in good health (CMV status not recorded). Some clones in this sample may be carry-over from other donors' samples.

This chain connects TRBV9 to TRBJ2-5; D tentatively fits TRBD1 or TRBD2 (5 bases each). The CDR3 is made up of 10 amino acids. From germline, CDR1 is SGDLS and CDR2 YYNGEE. V dropped 7 bases and J dropped 6 bases, with 7 bases sitting between them. The CDR3 DNA sequence: TGTGCCAGCGGGGGAAAGACCCAGTACTTC. It is translated as CASGGKTQYF.

This clonotype was detected many times. This sequence joins TRBV7-8 and TRBJ2-2; D possibly corresponds to TRBD2 (5 bases). Deletions cut 7 bases from V and 0 bases from J, with 15 bases between. Looked up from germline, CDR1 is SGHVS and CDR2 is FQNEAQ. The CDR3 is 16 amino acids. This CDR3 reads CASIVGRLSNTGELFF. CDR3 nucleotide sequence: TGTGCCAGCATAGTTGGGAGACTTTCGAACACCGGGGAGCTGTTTTTT.

This clonotype was picked up many times. J is TRBJ2-2 and V is TRBV7-8; tentative D call: TRBD2 (5 bases). The CDR3 totals 16 residues. Germline loops: CDR1 SGHVS, CDR2 FQNEAQ. With 5 bases removed from V and 8 bases from J, the gap between germline ends came to 21 bases. The CDR3 region has the DNA TGTGCCAGCAGCCCCCGGGCTAGCCAAGTCAGTGGGGAGCTGTTTTTT. As protein: CASSPRASQVSGELFF.

V gene TRBV28 combines with J gene TRBJ1-2; D is unclear. V lost 3 bases to trimming and J lost 0 bases, with 8 bases between them. This CDR3 is built from 14 residues. Looked up from germline, CDR1 is MDHEN and CDR2 is SYDVKM. The DNA of the CDR3 is TGTGCCAGCAGTTTTACCGCCACTAACTATGGCTACACCTTC. Translated: CASSFTATNYGYTF.

In this sample, this clonotype turned up once. The J gene is TRBJ1-1, the V gene TRBV5-1, with 7 bases that match TRBD1. J gave up 5 bases and V 3 bases, and 7 bases lay outside the gene matches. The length of the CDR3 is 14 residues. Germline values: CDR1 SGHRS, CDR2 YFSETQ. CDR3 coding DNA: TGCGCCAGCAGCTCTTCTACAGGGGAAACTGAAGCTTTCTTT. This sequence encodes CASSSSTGETEAFF.

This clonotype was recorded at least ten times. The J gene is TRBJ2-1, the V gene TRBV10-3, with a weak D call TRBD2 (5 bases). V was cut by 7 bases and J by 1 base, with 14 bases left in between. There are 15 residues in the CDR3. The germline CDR1 and CDR2 sequences are ENHRY and SYGVKD. For the CDR3, the DNA is TGTGCCATCACGGACGGCGGACTTTCCTACAATGAGCAGTTCTTC. Protein: CAITDGGLSYNEQFF.

This clonotype was observed a handful of times. The gene calls are TRBV6-2 or TRBV6-3 and TRBJ2-5; 7 nucleotides align to TRBD2. The CDR3 is 15 residues long. CDR1 MNHEY and CDR2 SVGEGT come from the germline V gene. Germline trimming cut 2 bases from V and 5 bases from J; bases unmatched to any gene: 8. CDR3: CASSYRGGSQETQYF. The CDR3 DNA is TGTGCCAGCAGTTACAGGGGCGGGAGTCAGGAGACCCAGTACTTC.

This clonotype was counted ten times or more. The V gene is TRBV6-6, the J gene TRBJ2-7; the D call may be TRBD1 or TRBD2 (5 bases each). The germline V gene encodes CDR1 MNHNY and CDR2 SVGAGI (reference sequence). V shed 0 bases and J shed 1 base, with 13 bases lying between them. The CDR3 extends over 16 amino acids. The CDR3 bases are TGTGCCAGCAGTTACTCCTCCAGGGACCATTCCTACGAGCAGTACTTC. Protein sequence: CASSYSSRDHSYEQYF.

The V call is TRBV20-1, the J call TRBJ2-3; possibly TRBD2 for D (5 bases). Germline assignment: CDR1 DFQATT and CDR2 SNEGSKA (reference sequence). The CDR3 is 14 amino acids. V lost 6 bases, J lost 2 bases, and 15 bases lay in between. The CDR3 protein is CSAPSIAFTDTQYF. The DNA for the CDR3 is TGCAGTGCCCCGTCCATAGCGTTCACAGATACGCAGTATTTT.

The rearrangement links TRBV27 to TRBJ1-4; 7 bases match TRBD1. The CDR3 sequence is 15 residues long. The J segment lost 8 bases and the V segment lost 4 bases, leaving 10 bases of the junction unmatched. Germline CDR1 and CDR2: MNHEY and SMNVEV (reference sequence). This CDR3 reads CASSSTGASGEKLFF. In DNA, the CDR3 is TGTGCCAGCAGTTCCACAGGGGCCAGTGGGGAAAAACTGTTTTTT.

The CDR3 nucleotides read TGCAGCGTTGATATTCGGCAGACCTCTAGGTACGAGCAGTACTTC. It codes for CSVDIRQTSRYEQYF. This chain links TRBV29-1 with TRBJ2-7; D call uncertain. This CDR3 comprises 15 residues. Trimming removed 3 bases at V and 4 bases at J, with 19 bases between. The V gene's germline CDR1 is SQVTM and CDR2 ANQGSEA.

This clonotype came up many times. This chain connects TRBV11-2 to TRBJ1-2; D is possibly TRBD1 (6 bases). The CDR3 length is 15 residues. The V end was cut by 3 bases, the J end by 2 bases, with 13 bases between. The germline V gene has CDR1 SGHAT and CDR2 FQNNGV. The CDR3 DNA sequence: TGTGCCAGCAGCTTGGCCCAGGGGCGGAACTATGGCTACACCTTC. Translated: CASSLAQGRNYGYTF.

This clonotype was seen ten or more times. The chain has TRBV24-1 and TRBJ2-3; possible D gene TRBD1, 6 bases. Germline CDR1 is KGHDR and CDR2 is SFDVKD. CDR3 length equals 16 residues. Trimming took off 4 bases at V and 3 bases at J, with 16 bases between the two ends. CDR3 region: CATSDPASTGTDTQYF. DNA of the CDR3: TGTGCCACCAGTGACCCAGCGTCAACAGGGACAGATACGCAGTATTTT.

The chain joins TRBV28 to TRBJ2-1, with D possibly matching TRBD2 (5 bases). This CDR3 has 15 amino acids. V was cut by 5 bases and J by 4 bases, with 15 bases left in between. Germline V gene sequence: CDR1 MDHEN, CDR2 SYDVKM. The CDR3, as DNA: TGTGCCAGCAGTACGCCGGACCGACTATACAATGAGCAGTTCTTC. Translated: CASSTPDRLYNEQFF.

This clonotype was detected only a few times. The chain links TRBV19 to TRBJ2-1; TRBD2 aligns across 8 bases. The length of the CDR3 is 16 residues. V shed 1 base, J shed 3 bases, and the junction held 5 bases outside the gene matches. CDR1 LNHDA and CDR2 SQIVND come from the germline V gene (reference sequence). CDR3: CASSIGSGTSYNEQFF. The CDR3 DNA is TGTGCCAGTAGTATAGGGTCCGGGACTAGCTACAATGAGCAGTTCTTC.

This clonotype has ten or more counts. V and J are TRBV7-9 and TRBJ1-5; 11 positions match TRBD1. V lost 3 bases to trimming and J lost 3 bases; unmatched junction nucleotides: 7. Germline-derived CDR1 and CDR2 are SEHNR and FQNEAQ (reference sequence). The CDR3 runs to 17 residues. In DNA form, the CDR3 reads TGTGCCAGCAGCTTCTCCATGGACAGGGGGCACAATCAGCCCCAGCATTTT. Amino acids: CASSFSMDRGHNQPQHF. The whole variable domain, filled in from reference TRBV7-9 and TRBJ1-5, reads DTGVSQNPRHKITKRGQNVTFRCDPISEHNRLYWYRQTLGQGPEFLTYFQNEAQLEKSRLLSDRFSAERPKGSFSTLEIQRTEQGDSAMYLCASSFSMDRGHNQPQHFGDGTRLSIL.

The chain combines TRBV19 with TRBJ2-2; D possibly matches TRBD1 or TRBD2 (5 bases each). V was cut by 5 bases and J by 5 bases, with 12 bases left in between. Germline V gives CDR1 LNHDA, CDR2 SQIVND (reference sequence). The CDR3 has 14 amino acids. The DNA for the CDR3 is TGTGCCAGTAGTTCCAGGGACCCAACCGGGGAGCTGTTTTTT. As protein: CASSSRDPTGELFF.

Ten or more counts support this clonotype. V is TRBV12-3 or TRBV12-4 and J is TRBJ2-1; D unclear. Between the trimmed V and J ends, which lost 5 bases and 0 bases, there was a span of 11 bases. This CDR3 comprises 15 residues. Here the CDR3 DNA reads TGTGCCAGCAGTCAAACAGTGAGCTCCTACAATGAGCAGTTCTTC. Encoded protein: CASSQTVSSYNEQFF.

Notes on this clonotype: Just one base apart from a much larger clone, this may be a read error. The chain couples TRBV29-1 to TRBJ2-7, with a tentative D call TRBD1 (6 bases). Germline assignment: CDR1 SQVTM and CDR2 ANQGSEA. There are 14 residues in the CDR3. The V and J ends lost 4 bases and 0 bases respectively, with 13 bases between them. Here the CDR3 reads CSVVSQDSSYEQYF. Here the CDR3 DNA reads TGCAGCGTTGTTTCCCAGGACAGCTCCTACGAGCAGTACTTC.

This chain links TRBV5-8 with TRBJ2-5; TRBD2 matches at 11 bases. Germline V CDR1 and CDR2: SGHTS, YDEGEE. V dropped 9 bases and J dropped 5; count of bases not matched to a gene: 6. This CDR3 region has 13 residues. CDR3 sequence: CATSLAGEETQYF. The CDR3 DNA follows: TGTGCCACCTCACTAGCGGGAGAGGAGACCCAGTACTTC.

There are many counts of this clonotype. V gene TRBV20-1 combines with J gene TRBJ2-7; 9 bases are shared with TRBD1. With 7 bases clipped from V and 3 bases from J, the junction kept 4 bases outside the gene matches. CDR3 size: 12 residues. Germline CDR1 and CDR2: DFQATT and SNEGSKA (reference sequence). The CDR3 coding sequence is TGCAGTGGACCGGGACAGGGCTACGAGCAGTACTTC. The encoded protein is CSGPGQGYEQYF.

In this sample, this clonotype turned up a few times. This chain uses TRBV28 with TRBJ2-3; tentatively, D is TRBD2 (5 bases). The germline V and J ends were trimmed by 5 bases and 7 bases, with 10 bases remaining between them. The CDR3 is 12 amino acids. The germline CDR1 and CDR2 sequences are MDHEN and SYDVKM. The CDR3 is CASSLSSHTQYF. CDR3 nucleotides: TGTGCCAGCAGTCTCTCTAGCCATACGCAGTATTTT.

Only a few counts were recorded for this clonotype. The CDR3 loop reads CASSQGAIITGNSPLHF. CDR3 nucleotides: TGTGCCAGCAGCCAAGGAGCGATTATTACGGGGAATTCACCCCTCCACTTT. The chain combines TRBV4-2 with TRBJ1-6, with D unclear. Germline CDR1 and CDR2: LGHNA and YNFKEQ. The CDR3 length is 17 residues. Deletions cut 1 base from V and 7 bases from J, with 17 bases between.

This chain links TRBV20-1 with TRBJ2-4; weak D call: TRBD1 (6 bases). Germline V CDR1 and CDR2: DFQATT, SNEGSKA (reference sequence). There are 18 residues in the CDR3. The V end was cut by 2 bases, the J end by 0 bases, with 20 bases between. The CDR3 sequence is CSARLGTLSILAKNIQYF. The CDR3 bases are TGCAGTGCTAGACTAGGGACACTCTCTATCCTAGCCAAAAACATTCAGTACTTC.

This clonotype has a count of ten or more. The chain carries TRBV7-3 and TRBJ2-5, with D uncertain. The CDR3 is 14 amino acids. The V end lost 2 bases, the J end lost 2 bases, and 9 bases lay between the germline ends. Germline V lookup: CDR1 SGHTA, CDR2 FQGTGA. The CDR3 DNA reads TGTGCCAGCAGCTTAGGTCCCTCACAAGAGACCCAGTACTTC. Protein product: CASSLGPSQETQYF.

This clonotype has a count of ten or more. The chain has TRBV7-6 and TRBJ2-5, with 8 nucleotides matching TRBD2. Trimming cost V 8 bases and J 2 bases; bases outside gene matches: 7. The CDR3 covers 14 residues. The germline V gene has CDR1 SGHVS and CDR2 FNYEAQ. The CDR3 here is CASRRSGGQETQYF. The CDR3, as DNA: TGTGCCAGCCGTCGGAGCGGGGGTCAAGAGACCCAGTACTTC.